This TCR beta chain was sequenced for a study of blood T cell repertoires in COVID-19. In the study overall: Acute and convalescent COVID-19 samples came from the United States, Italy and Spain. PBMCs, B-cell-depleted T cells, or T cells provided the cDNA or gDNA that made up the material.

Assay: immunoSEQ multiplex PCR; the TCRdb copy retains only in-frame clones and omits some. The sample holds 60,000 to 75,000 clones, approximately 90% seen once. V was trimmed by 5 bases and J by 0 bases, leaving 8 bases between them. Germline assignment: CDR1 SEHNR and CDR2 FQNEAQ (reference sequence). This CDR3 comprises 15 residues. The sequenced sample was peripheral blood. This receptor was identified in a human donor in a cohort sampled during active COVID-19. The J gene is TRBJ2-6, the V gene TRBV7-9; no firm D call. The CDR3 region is CASSPRSSGANVLTF. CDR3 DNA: TGTGCCAGCAGCCCTCGGAGCTCTGGGGCCAACGTCCTGACTTTC.